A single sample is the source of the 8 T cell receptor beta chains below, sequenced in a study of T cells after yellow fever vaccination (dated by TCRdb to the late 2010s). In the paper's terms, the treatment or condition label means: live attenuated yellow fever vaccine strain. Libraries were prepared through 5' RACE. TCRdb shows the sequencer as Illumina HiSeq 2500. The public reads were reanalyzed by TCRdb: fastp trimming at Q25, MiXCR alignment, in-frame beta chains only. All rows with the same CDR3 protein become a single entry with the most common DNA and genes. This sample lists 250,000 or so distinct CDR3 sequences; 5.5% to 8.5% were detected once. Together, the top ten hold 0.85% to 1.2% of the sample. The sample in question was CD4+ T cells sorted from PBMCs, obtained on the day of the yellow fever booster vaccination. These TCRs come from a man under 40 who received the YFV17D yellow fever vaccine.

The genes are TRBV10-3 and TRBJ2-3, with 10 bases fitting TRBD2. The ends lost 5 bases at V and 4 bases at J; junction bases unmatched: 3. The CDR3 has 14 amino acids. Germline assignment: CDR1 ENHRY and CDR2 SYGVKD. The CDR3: CAISRLAGADTQYF. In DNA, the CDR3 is TGTGCCATCAGTAGGCTAGCGGGAGCAGATACGCAGTATTTT.

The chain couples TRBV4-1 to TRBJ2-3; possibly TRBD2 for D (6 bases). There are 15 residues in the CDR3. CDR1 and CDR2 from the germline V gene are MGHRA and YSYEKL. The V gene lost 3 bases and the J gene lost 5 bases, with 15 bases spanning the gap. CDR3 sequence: CASSHPRERGDTQYF. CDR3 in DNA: TGCGCCAGCAGCCATCCACGGGAGCGTGGAGATACGCAGTATTTT.

CDR3 sequence (DNA): TGTGCCAGTAGTATTCCCGGAGTCTTTTTCGTAGACACCTTC. Its protein is CASSIPGVFFVDTF. V and J are TRBV19 and TRBJ1-2; D unresolved. This CDR3 comprises 14 residues. Germline V gene data show CDR1 as LNHDA and CDR2 as SQIVND (reference sequence). Trimming removed 3 bases at V and 12 bases at J, with 20 bases between.

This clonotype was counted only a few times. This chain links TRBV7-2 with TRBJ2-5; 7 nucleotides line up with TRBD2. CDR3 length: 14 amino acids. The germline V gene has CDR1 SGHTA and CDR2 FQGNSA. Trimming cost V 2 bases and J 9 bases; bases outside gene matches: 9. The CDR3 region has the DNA TGTGCCAGCAGCTTAATCTGGGAGGGCGCGGCCCAGTACTTC. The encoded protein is CASSLIWEGAAQYF.

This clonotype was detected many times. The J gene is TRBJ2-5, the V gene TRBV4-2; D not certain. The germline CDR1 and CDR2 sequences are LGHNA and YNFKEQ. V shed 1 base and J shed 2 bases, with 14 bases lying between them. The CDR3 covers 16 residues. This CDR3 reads CASSQVGPGGQETQYF. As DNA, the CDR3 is TGTGCCAGCAGCCAAGTGGGCCCCGGCGGACAAGAGACCCAGTACTTC.

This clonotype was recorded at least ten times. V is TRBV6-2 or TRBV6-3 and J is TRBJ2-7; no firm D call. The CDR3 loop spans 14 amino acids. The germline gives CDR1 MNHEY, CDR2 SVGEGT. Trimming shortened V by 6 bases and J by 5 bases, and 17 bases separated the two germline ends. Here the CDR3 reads CASSRDVAYDEQYF. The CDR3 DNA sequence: TGTGCCAGCAGCCGAGACGTGGCCTACGACGAGCAGTACTTC.

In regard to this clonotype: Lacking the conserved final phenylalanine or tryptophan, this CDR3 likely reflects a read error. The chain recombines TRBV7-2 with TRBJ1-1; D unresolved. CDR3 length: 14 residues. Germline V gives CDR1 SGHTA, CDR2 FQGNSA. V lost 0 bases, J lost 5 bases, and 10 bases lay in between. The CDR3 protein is CASSLAAVGTEAFI. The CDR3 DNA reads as TGTGCCAGCAGCTTAGCGGCGGTCGGGACTGAAGCTTTCATT.

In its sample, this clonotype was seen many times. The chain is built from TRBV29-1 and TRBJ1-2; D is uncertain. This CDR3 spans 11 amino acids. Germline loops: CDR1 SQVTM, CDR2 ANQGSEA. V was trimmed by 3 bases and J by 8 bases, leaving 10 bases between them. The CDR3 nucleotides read TGCAGCGTTGACAGCACCGTCGGCTACACCTTC. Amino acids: CSVDSTVGYTF. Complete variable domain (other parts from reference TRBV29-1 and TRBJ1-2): SAVISQKPSRDICQRGTSLTIQCQVDSQVTMMFWYRQQPGQSLTLIATANQGSEATYESGFVIDKFPISRPNLTFSTLTVSNMSPEDSSIYLCSVDSTVGYTFGSGTRLTVV.